This passage covers 18 T cell receptor beta chains from one sample sequenced in a study of blood T cell repertoires in COVID-19. Repertoires were generated with immunoSEQ multiplex PCR, while TCRdb's copy carries only in-frame clones and drops some. Of some 250,000 clones detected, about nine tenths appear once; the ten largest clones hold approximately 2.4%. The material sequenced was PBMCs or T cells enriched from blood (not recorded which). The receptors here all came from a woman aged 40 to 50 with acute COVID-19.

This clone was counted a few times. V is TRBV9 and J is TRBJ1-2; tentatively, D is TRBD1 (5 bases). Germline V gene data show CDR1 as SGDLS and CDR2 as YYNGEE. Trimming stripped 0 bases from V and 3 bases from J, with 15 bases between. This CDR3 is 16 amino acids long. The CDR3 nucleotides read TGTGCCAGCAGCGTAGGTATACGGGAGACAGACTATGGCTACACCTTC. Amino acid sequence: CASSVGIRETDYGYTF.

The J gene is TRBJ1-1, the V gene TRBV9; no definite D call. Germline V gives CDR1 SGDLS, CDR2 YYNGEE. The V end was cut by 0 bases, the J end by 7 bases, with 19 bases between. The CDR3 is 16 amino acids. In nucleotides, the CDR3 is TGTGCCAGCAGCGTAGTGGCGGGTCCAGGCCCTCTTGAAGCTTTCTTT. It yields the protein CASSVVAGPGPLEAFF.

The chain carries TRBV5-1 and TRBJ2-1; 9 nucleotides agree with TRBD1. CDR3 size: 15 residues. The germline V gene has CDR1 SGHRS and CDR2 YFSETQ. The J segment lost 9 bases and the V segment lost 2 bases, leaving 9 bases of the junction unmatched. The CDR3 bases are TGCGCCAGCAGCTTATCGACAGGGGGGGCCGGTGAGCAGTTCTTC. It is translated as CASSLSTGGAGEQFF.

This clone was observed a handful of times. V usage is TRBV7-2 and J usage is TRBJ2-5; TRBD1 matches 7 bases. The CDR3 extends over 16 amino acids. J lost 4 bases, V lost 5 bases, and 13 bases had no gene match. Germline V gene data show CDR1 as SGHTA and CDR2 as FQGNSA. CDR3 coding DNA: TGTGCCAGCAGCCCCGGGAACAGGGGTTTGGGAGAGACCCAGTACTTC. Its translation is CASSPGNRGLGETQYF.

The V gene is TRBV6-5, the J gene TRBJ1-1, with D perhaps TRBD1 (5 bases). The CDR3 contains 14 residues. V dropped 6 bases and J dropped 2 bases, with 13 bases sitting between them. Germline assignment: CDR1 MNHEY and CDR2 SVGAGI. CDR3 in amino acids: CASSHTGKNTEAFF. The CDR3 DNA sequence: TGTGCCAGCAGCCACACAGGAAAAAACACTGAAGCTTTCTTT.

The chain employs TRBV2 and TRBJ1-4; D remains ambiguous. Trimming pared 5 bases from V and 5 bases from J, leaving 12 bases between. Germline V gene sequence: CDR1 SNHLY, CDR2 FYNNEI. CDR3 length: 14 amino acids. The CDR3 DNA reads as TGTGCCAGCAGTAGTTTGGCAGCGAATGAAAAACTGTTTTTT. Encoded protein: CASSSLAANEKLFF.

This rearrangement joins TRBV5-1 to TRBJ1-4, with a weak D call TRBD1 (5 bases). The CDR3 has 15 amino acids. Germline-derived CDR1 and CDR2 are SGHRS and YFSETQ. The germline V and J ends were trimmed by 0 bases and 8 bases, with 14 bases remaining between them. CDR3 sequence reads: CASSLVGTGEEKLFF. In nucleotides, the CDR3 is TGCGCCAGCAGCTTGGTTGGGACGGGAGAGGAAAAACTGTTTTTT.

The chain employs TRBV28 and TRBJ2-2; D is ambiguous. Deletions cut 8 bases from V and 5 bases from J, with 15 bases between. The germline V gene has CDR1 MDHEN and CDR2 SYDVKM. This CDR3 spans 14 amino acids. The CDR3 reads CASFPTSFTGELFF. CDR3 nucleotide sequence: TGTGCCAGCTTCCCCACGAGTTTTACCGGGGAGCTGTTTTTT.

The rearrangement joins TRBV4-2 to TRBJ2-1; 15 bases map to TRBD2. Germline V CDR1 and CDR2: LGHNA, YNFKEQ. CDR3 length: 19 amino acids. Trimming at V came to 1 base and at J to 8 bases, leaving 12 bases not matched to a gene. CDR3 nucleotides: TGTGCCAGCAGCCAAGTCGGGACTAGCGGGAGGCCCCTAGGGGATGAGCAGTTCTTC. This encodes CASSQVGTSGRPLGDEQFF.

The sample holds one count of this clone. J is TRBJ1-1 and V is TRBV6-5; 9 bases line up with TRBD1. Germline CDR1 reads MNHEY; CDR2 reads SVGAGI. Trimming cost V 5 bases and J 6 bases; bases outside gene matches: 4. The CDR3 contains 13 residues. This CDR3 reads CASSRTGVAEAFF. The CDR3 nucleotides are TGTGCCAGCAGTCGGACAGGGGTCGCTGAAGCTTTCTTT.

The chain has TRBV7-6 and TRBJ2-7; 9 bases agree with TRBD1. The CDR3 totals 15 residues. Germline V CDR1 and CDR2: SGHVS, FNYEAQ. Germline trimming cut 5 bases from V and 0 bases from J; bases unmatched to any gene: 5. The CDR3 sequence is CASSLSTGGSYEQYF. The CDR3 DNA sequence: TGTGCCAGCAGCCTCTCGACAGGGGGCTCCTACGAGCAGTACTTC.

CDR3 sequence reads: CASSPGSGDQETQYF. The DNA for the CDR3 is TGTGCCAGCAGCCCAGGCAGCGGGGACCAAGAGACCCAGTACTTC. This chain links TRBV3-1 (or the pseudogene TRBV3-2) with TRBJ2-5, with 7 bases fitting TRBD2. The ends lost 4 bases at V and 0 bases at J; junction bases unmatched: 5. Germline V gives CDR1 LGHDT, CDR2 YNNKEL (reference sequence). This CDR3 is built from 15 residues.

The chain has TRBV5-8 and TRBJ2-4, with D perhaps TRBD1 (5 bases). This CDR3 has 16 amino acids. The ends were cut back, 1 base at V and 2 bases at J, with 13 bases in the middle. The germline V gene has CDR1 SGHTS and CDR2 YDEGEE. The DNA for the CDR3 is TGTGCCAGCAGCTTGTACCAGGGTCTATCCAAAAACATTCAGTACTTC. Its protein is CASSLYQGLSKNIQYF.

The chain uses TRBV11-3 and TRBJ2-3; possibly TRBD1 for D (6 bases). This CDR3 region has 15 residues. CDR1 is SGHNT and CDR2 is YENEEA in the germline V gene. The V end was cut by 1 base, the J end by 1 base, with 9 bases between. The CDR3 loop is CASSLVRGGTDTQYF. For the CDR3, the DNA is TGTGCCAGCAGCTTAGTCAGGGGAGGCACAGATACGCAGTATTTT.

The V and J genes are TRBV4-1 and TRBJ2-3, with 9 bases aligning to TRBD2. CDR3 length: 15 amino acids. Germline V gene data show CDR1 as MGHRA and CDR2 as YSYEKL. After removal of 3 bases from V and 2 bases from J, the junction contained 3 bases not matched to a gene. Here the CDR3 reads CASSHERGVTDTQYF. The CDR3 bases are TGCGCCAGCAGCCACGAGCGGGGGGTCACAGATACGCAGTATTTT.

Of note for this clone: Other DNA sequences in the same sample also yield this CDR3. The chain uses TRBV19 and TRBJ1-1, with no clear D. V lost 1 base to trimming and J lost 0 bases, with 6 bases between them. From germline, CDR1 is LNHDA and CDR2 SQIVND (reference sequence). The CDR3 runs to 14 residues. CDR3 bases: TGTGCCAGTAGTATAGGCGGCTTGAACACTGAAGCTTTCTTT. Protein product: CASSIGGLNTEAFF.

The rearrangement uses TRBV11-3 and TRBJ1-1; perhaps TRBD1 as D (5 bases). Germline V lookup: CDR1 SGHNT, CDR2 YENEEA. Trimming removed 5 bases from V and 8 bases from J, with 9 bases in between. This CDR3 contains 11 residues. CDR3 sequence reads: CASSLGGEAFF. As DNA, the CDR3 is TGTGCCAGCAGCCTTGGGGGGGAAGCTTTCTTT. Looking up the rest from reference TRBV11-3 and TRBJ1-1 gives the full variable domain: EAGVVQSPRYKIIEKKQPVAFWCNPISGHNTLYWYLQNLGQGPELLIRYENEEAVDDSQLPKDRFSAERLKGVDSTLKIQPAELGDSAVYLCASSLGGEAFFGQGTRLTVV.

J is TRBJ1-2 and V is TRBV5-1; 8 nucleotides line up with TRBD1. The CDR3 loop spans 16 amino acids. J was trimmed by 6 bases and V by 3 bases; bases with no gene match: 13. In germline, CDR1 is SGHRS, CDR2 YFSETQ. The DNA for the CDR3 is TGCGCCAGCAGCTCCCGGGACCTTGGACAGGGTCATGGCTACACCTTC. It codes for CASSSRDLGQGHGYTF.